The T cell receptor (beta chain) under discussion was sequenced for a study of Tregs in tolerant kidney transplant recipients. The CDR3 covers 15 residues. V was pared by 3 bases and J by 6 bases, with 16 bases between. The V gene's germline CDR1 is ENHRY and CDR2 SYGVKD. The table came from immunoSEQ multiplex PCR; TCRdb's copy has only in-frame clones and leaves some out. In the table there are about 100,000 clones, more than 85% of which are singletons. Recipients received nonmyeloablative bone marrow transplants from related graft donors, with transient mixed chimerism. Unstimulated regulatory T cells (CD4+CD25+CD127-), CD4+CD25- non-regulatory cells, CD4 and CD8 cells were FACS-sorted from thawed PBMCs.

Sequenced here: CD4+ T cells from blood (PBMCs), sampled 12 months after the transplant. The receptor comes from a human patient who received a combined kidney and bone marrow transplant. Some T cells could come from the graft donor. V and J are TRBV10-3 and TRBJ2-3, with D perhaps matching TRBD2 (7 bases). DNA of the CDR3: TGTGCCATCAGTGACCGCGGAGGGGGGGCTGATACGCAGTATTTT. Encoded protein: CAISDRGGGADTQYF.